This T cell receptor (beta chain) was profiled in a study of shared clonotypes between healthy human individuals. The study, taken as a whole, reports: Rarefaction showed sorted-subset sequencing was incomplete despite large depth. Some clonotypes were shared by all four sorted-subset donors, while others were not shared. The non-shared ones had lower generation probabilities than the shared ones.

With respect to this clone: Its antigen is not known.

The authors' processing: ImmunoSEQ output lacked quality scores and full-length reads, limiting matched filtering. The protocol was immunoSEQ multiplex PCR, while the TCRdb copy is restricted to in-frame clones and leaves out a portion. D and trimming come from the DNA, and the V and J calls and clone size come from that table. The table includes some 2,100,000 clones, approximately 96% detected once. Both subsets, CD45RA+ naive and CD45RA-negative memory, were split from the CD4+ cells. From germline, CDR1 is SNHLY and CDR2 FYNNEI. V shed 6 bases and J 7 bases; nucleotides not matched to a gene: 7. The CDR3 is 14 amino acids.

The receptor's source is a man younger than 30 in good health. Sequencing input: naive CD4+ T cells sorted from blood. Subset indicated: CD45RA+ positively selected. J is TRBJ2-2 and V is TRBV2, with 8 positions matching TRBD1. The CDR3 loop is CASRDRAKGGELFF. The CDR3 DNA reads TGTGCCAGCAGGGACAGGGCAAAGGGCGGGGAGCTGTTTTTT.